What follows are 17 T cell receptor beta chains derived from one specimen sequenced in a study of beta chain features in type 1 diabetes. No antigens are known for them. General study findings and limits: Moderate but significant shortening of TCRB CDR3s was recorded in all four CD4+ subsets from Type 1 diabetes patients.

Investigators reverse transcribed all isolated RNA, so they sequenced expressed TCRB transcripts. The protocol was immunoSEQ multiplex PCR, while the TCRdb copy is restricted to in-frame clones and leaves out a portion. This table holds about 660,000 clones, over 13% found once. The source material was naive CD4+ T cells from blood. The receptor set was obtained from a man in his late teens or twenties with type 1 diabetes.

The chain has TRBV5-1 and TRBJ2-3; 7 bases align to TRBD1. Germline CDR1 reads SGHRS; CDR2 reads YFSETQ. This CDR3 is 16 amino acids long. The ends lost 0 bases at V and 2 bases at J; junction bases unmatched: 6. The chain's CDR3 is CASSLDGQVYTDTQYF. The CDR3 nucleotides read TGCGCCAGCAGCTTGGACGGACAGGTCTACACAGATACGCAGTATTTT.

This clone came up a few times. The rearrangement uses TRBV7-9 and TRBJ2-1; D not resolved. CDR3 length equals 14 residues. V lost 0 bases and J 4 bases, leaving 7 bases between the germline ends. Germline V gives CDR1 SEHNR, CDR2 FQNEAQ (reference sequence). The CDR3 region has the DNA TGTGCCAGCAGCTTAGCGTTCGGATACAATGAGCAGTTCTTC. This encodes CASSLAFGYNEQFF.

In this sample, this clone turned up a few times. V and J are TRBV9 and TRBJ1-1; no definite D call. There are 13 residues in the CDR3. Germline assignment: CDR1 SGDLS and CDR2 YYNGEE. V lost 4 bases and J lost 0, with 7 bases in between. CDR3 DNA: TGTGCCAGCAGCCCAGACTTGAACACTGAAGCTTTCTTT. As protein: CASSPDLNTEAFF.

The chain is built from TRBV6-1 and TRBJ1-5; D gene uncertain. The CDR3 is 13 amino acids. V was pared by 0 bases and J by 7 bases, with 7 bases between. Germline CDR1 reads MNHNS; CDR2 reads SASEGT. In DNA, the CDR3 is TGTGCCAGCAGTGAAGCGCCCGCACAGCCCCAGCATTTT. This codes for CASSEAPAQPQHF.

This clone was counted only a few times. V is TRBV29-1 and J is TRBJ1-2, with unresolved D. CDR1 and CDR2 (germline): SQVTM, ANQGSEA. This CDR3 has 11 amino acids. Between the trimmed V and J ends, which lost 7 bases and 8 bases, there was a span of 14 bases. The CDR3 DNA follows: TGCAGCGCCCAGCGTGGTAGGGGCTACACCTTC. Its translation is CSAQRGRGYTF.

This clone was counted only a few times. The V gene is TRBV9, the J gene TRBJ1-6; D not certain. Trimming pared 3 bases from V and 5 bases from J, leaving 15 bases between. The CDR3 spans 16 residues. Germline V CDR1 and CDR2: SGDLS, YYNGEE. The CDR3 reads CASSARPLLNNSPLHF. The CDR3 DNA is TGTGCCAGCAGCGCTAGGCCCCTTCTGAATAATTCACCCCTCCACTTT.

The gene calls are TRBV9 and TRBJ1-4, with a possible D match to TRBD1 (6 bases). This CDR3 has 17 amino acids. In germline, CDR1 is SGDLS, CDR2 YYNGEE. Trimming left V 4 bases short and J 0 bases short, with 16 bases between. CDR3 sequence reads: CASSLKPGVATNEKLFF. As DNA, the CDR3 is TGTGCCAGCAGCCTTAAGCCAGGGGTAGCAACTAATGAAAAACTGTTTTTT.

This clone was detected a few times. CDR3 amino acids: CASSLALASGRAYEQYF. The CDR3 DNA reads TGTGCCAGCAGCTTAGCTTTGGCTAGCGGGAGGGCGTACGAGCAGTACTTC. The chain joins TRBV7-2 to TRBJ2-7, with 12 positions matching TRBD2. CDR3 length: 17 residues. Losses at the gene ends were 0 bases for V and 4 bases for J; bases not matched to a gene: 7. Germline V gene lookup returns CDR1 SGHTA and CDR2 FQGNSA.

A few counts support this clone. V and J are TRBV7-6 and TRBJ2-1; no clear D gene. The V gene lost 2 bases and the J gene lost 4 bases, with 6 bases spanning the gap. The germline V gene has CDR1 SGHVS and CDR2 FNYEAQ. The CDR3 runs 13 residues. DNA of the CDR3: TGTGCCAGCAGCTTACAATTATACAATGAGCAGTTCTTC. Its protein is CASSLQLYNEQFF. The entire variable domain, with the rest obtained from reference TRBV7-6 and TRBJ2-1, is as follows: GAGVSQSPRYKVTKRGQDVALRCDPISGHVSLYWYRQALGQGPEFLTYFNYEAQQDKSGLPNDRFSAERPEGSISTLTIQRTEQRDSAMYRCASSLQLYNEQFFGPGTRLTVL.

This clone was seen only a few times. The V call is TRBV7-2, the J call TRBJ2-7, with 8 bases matching TRBD1. The V and J ends lost 4 bases and 3 bases, in that order; junction bases with no gene match: 5. From germline, CDR1 is SGHTA and CDR2 FQGNSA. The CDR3 is 14 amino acids. CDR3 in DNA: TGTGCCAGCAGCTCGGGGACAGGAGGCTACGAGCAGTACTTC. Its protein product is CASSSGTGGYEQYF.

The chain employs TRBV21-1 and TRBJ2-1. TRBV21-1 is a documented pseudogene. This CDR3 has 19 amino acids. The CDR3 spells CASSPCLLGGPSSYNEQFF. CDR3 sequence (DNA): TGTGCCAGCAGCCCTTGTCTGCTTGGGGGTCCGAGCTCCTACAATGAGCAGTTCTTC.

The rearrangement uses TRBV6-6 and TRBJ2-2, with 9 bases that match TRBD1. The V segment lost 5 bases and the J segment 2 bases; nucleotides outside the gene matches: 6. This CDR3 region has 16 residues. The germline gives CDR1 MNHNY, CDR2 SVGAGI (reference sequence). CDR3 residues: CASSPPDRGNTGELFF. The CDR3 DNA reads TGTGCCAGCAGTCCCCCGGACAGGGGTAACACCGGGGAGCTGTTTTTT.

The table lists this clone with a few counts. This rearrangement joins TRBV25-1 to TRBJ2-3; 14 bases map to TRBD2. Germline V lookup: CDR1 MGHDK, CDR2 SYGVNS. The CDR3 spans 17 residues. V shed 4 bases, J shed 3 bases, and the junction held 6 bases outside the gene matches. In DNA form, the CDR3 reads TGTGCCAGCAGTGGATATCGGACTAGCGGGAGGACAGATACGCAGTATTTT. Translated, it gives CASSGYRTSGRTDTQYF. The variable domain in full, completed from reference TRBV25-1 and TRBJ2-3, reads EADIYQTPRYLVIGTGKKITLECSQTMGHDKMYWYQQDPGMELHLIHYSYGVNSTEKGDLSSESTVSRIRTEHFPLTLESARPSHTSQYLCASSGYRTSGRTDTQYFGPGTRLTVL.

This clone was observed a few times. V usage is TRBV23-1 and J usage is TRBJ1-5; tentative D call: TRBD1 (6 bases). TRBV23-1 is an ORF, with its function uncertain. The V and J ends lost 5 bases and 1 base respectively, with 15 bases between them. CDR3 size: 16 residues. This CDR3 is CASSKIWTESNQPQHF. In nucleotides, the CDR3 is TGCGCCAGCAGTAAAATCTGGACAGAGAGCAATCAGCCCCAGCATTTT.

CDR3: CASREEGNTEAFF. The CDR3 region has the DNA TGCGCCAGCAGGGAAGAGGGGAACACTGAAGCTTTCTTT. The V call is TRBV5-1, the J call TRBJ1-1; D is ambiguous. CDR3 length: 13 amino acids. The V end was cut by 5 bases, the J end by 1 base, with 9 bases between. The germline gives CDR1 SGHRS, CDR2 YFSETQ. Together with reference TRBV5-1 and TRBJ1-1, the CDR3 gives the full variable domain: KAGVTQTPRYLIKTRGQQVTLSCSPISGHRSVSWYQQTPGQGLQFLFEYFSETQRNKGNFPGRFSGRQFSNSRSEMNVSTLELGDSALYLCASREEGNTEAFFGQGTRLTVV.

The chain has TRBV4-2 and TRBJ1-1; D is unresolved. CDR3 length: 15 amino acids. Trimming shortened V by 4 bases and J by 1 base, and 13 bases separated the two germline ends. The V gene's germline CDR1 is LGHNA and CDR2 YNFKEQ. CDR3 sequence (DNA): TGTGCCAGCAGCCGGTCGCGAGATTCGAACACTGAAGCTTTCTTT. It is translated as CASSRSRDSNTEAFF.

Only a few counts were recorded for this clone. The chain joins TRBV6-6 to TRBJ2-1; TRBD2 agrees at 7 bases. The V gene end was trimmed by 5 bases and the J gene end by 8 bases; junction bases not matched to a gene: 12. The CDR3 has 15 amino acids. CDR1 is MNHNY, CDR2 SVGAGI, per germline (reference sequence). The CDR3 region is CASSPPPSGGHEQFF. CDR3 nucleotide sequence: TGTGCCAGCAGTCCACCCCCGTCGGGGGGACATGAGCAGTTCTTC.